The 14 T cell receptor beta chains below were found in one sample sequenced in a study of blood T cell repertoires in COVID-19 (dated by TCRdb to about 2020). The library came from the immunoSEQ multiplex PCR assay. In its TCRdb copy, this immuneACCESS table keeps in-frame sequences only and misses some clones. Where compared with another copy, unresolved V genes explain less than half of these, and the others have no known cause. The sample contains 200,000 to 250,000 clones, 87% of them found a single time. The top ten clones comprise about a tenth of the sample. Material: PBMCs or T cells enriched from blood (not recorded which). These receptors were taken from a man aged 30 to 39 who had recovered from COVID-19.

The rearrangement links TRBV18 to TRBJ1-4; D might be TRBD1 (6 bases). The germline V gene encodes CDR1 KGHSH and CDR2 LQKENI. Trimming cost V 3 bases and J 7 bases, with 21 bases left between them. This CDR3 contains 17 residues. The CDR3 sequence is CASSPSDRITRGEKLFF. The CDR3 DNA sequence: TGTGCCAGCTCACCTTCCGACAGGATTACGAGGGGTGAAAAACTGTTTTTT. Variable domain in full (rest from reference TRBV18 and TRBJ1-4): NAGVMQNPRHLVRRRGQEARLRCSPMKGHSHVYWYRQLPEEGLKFMVYLQKENIIDESGMPKERFSAEFPKEGPSILRIQQVVRGDSAAYFCASSPSDRITRGEKLFFGSGTQLSVL.

The chain joins TRBV5-1 to TRBJ2-3; weak D call: TRBD1 (6 bases). From germline, CDR1 is SGHRS and CDR2 YFSETQ. The CDR3 contains 13 residues. V lost 4 bases to trimming and J lost 5 bases, with 11 bases between them. CDR3 region: CASSLGTLDTQYF. CDR3 nucleotides: TGCGCCAGCAGCCTCGGGACACTAGATACGCAGTATTTT.

This sequence joins TRBV6-6 and TRBJ1-2; weak D call: TRBD1 (6 bases). Looked up from germline, CDR1 is MNHNY and CDR2 is SVGAGI (reference sequence). The CDR3 extends over 19 amino acids. V lost 5 bases, J lost 4 bases, and 29 bases lay in between. The CDR3 region has the DNA TGTGCCAGCAGTCAGGGGTATCTCCGAAGCGGGCAAGCGGGCTATGGCTACACCTTC. Translating it yields CASSQGYLRSGQAGYGYTF.

This clone was seen only once. The rearrangement joins TRBV30 to TRBJ1-4; 10 bases are shared with TRBD1. V was pared by 0 bases and J by 7 bases, with 5 bases of the junction left unmatched. CDR1 and CDR2 (germline): GTSNPN, SVGIG (reference sequence). The CDR3 is made up of 15 amino acids. CDR3 loop: CAWSVPGQGFEKLFF. CDR3 sequence (DNA): TGTGCCTGGAGTGTACCGGGACAGGGGTTTGAAAAACTGTTTTTT.

V is TRBV19 and J is TRBJ1-5; 9 bases line up with TRBD1. Germline-derived CDR1 and CDR2 are LNHDA and SQIVND (reference sequence). The CDR3 loop spans 14 amino acids. J was trimmed by 6 bases and V by 9 bases; bases with no gene match: 9. The DNA for the CDR3 is TGTGCCAGCATGAACAGGGGGCATCTTCAGCCCCAGCATTTT. Translated: CASMNRGHLQPQHF.

The gene calls are TRBV12-3 or TRBV12-4 and TRBJ1-2; 8 bases fit TRBD1. Germline trimming cut 6 bases from V and 6 bases from J; bases unmatched to any gene: 6. The CDR3 has 13 amino acids. In DNA form, the CDR3 reads TGTGCCAGCAGCAATGGACAGGGCAATGGCTACACCTTC. It codes for CASSNGQGNGYTF.

On this clone itself: Likely a read error: the CDR3 ends without its conserved phenylalanine or tryptophan. The limits of the CDR3 on the DNA are not certain, so only TCRdb's listed CDR3 is given. The CDR3 is CATSFGLL. J is TRBJ1-1 and V is TRBV24-1; the table's TRBD1 call for D was not verified on the DNA. The CDR3 totals 8 residues, both ends included. Germline CDR1 reads KGHDR; CDR2 reads SFDVKD.

The CDR3 DNA sequence: TGTGCCAGTAGTCCGGACAGAAACTATGGCTACACCTTC. Amino acids: CASSPDRNYGYTF. V gene TRBV19 combines with J gene TRBJ1-2, with D possibly being TRBD1 (6 bases). In germline, CDR1 is LNHDA, CDR2 SQIVND (reference sequence). V gave up 5 bases and J gave up 2 bases, with 9 bases separating them. CDR3 length: 13 amino acids.

V gene TRBV11-2 combines with J gene TRBJ1-6; unclear D gene. This CDR3 spans 16 amino acids. The germline V and J ends were trimmed by 1 base and 0 bases, with 7 bases remaining between them. Germline CDR1 reads SGHAT; CDR2 reads FQNNGV. CDR3 nucleotides: TGTGCCAGCAGCTTAGGCCCCGGCTCCTATAATTCACCCCTCCACTTT. Translated: CASSLGPGSYNSPLHF.

The chain recombines TRBV5-1 with TRBJ2-7, with TRBD1 matching over 8 bases. This CDR3 region has 15 residues. J lost 7 bases, V lost 4 bases, and 13 bases had no gene match. Germline V gene sequence: CDR1 SGHRS, CDR2 YFSETQ. The chain's CDR3 is CASSGGQGRAYEQYF. As DNA, the CDR3 is TGCGCCAGCAGCGGAGGACAGGGTAGAGCTTATGAGCAGTACTTC.

This clone has only one observation. The CDR3 loop is CASSPQANTEAFF. CDR3 DNA: TGTGCCAGCAGCCCTCAGGCTAACACTGAAGCTTTCTTT. The genes are TRBV7-2 and TRBJ1-1; D unresolved. There are 13 residues in the CDR3. From germline, CDR1 is SGHTA and CDR2 FQGNSA. V was shortened by 5 bases and J by 2 bases, with 9 bases between the two germline ends.

This chain connects TRBV7-9 to TRBJ1-2, with 9 bases matching TRBD1. Germline lookup yields CDR1 SEHNR and CDR2 FQNEAQ (reference sequence). The CDR3 spans 15 residues. The trim removed 7 bases at V and 3 bases at J, leaving 9 bases unmatched. The CDR3 region is CASTFPWTGDYGYTF. The CDR3 DNA sequence: TGTGCCAGCACCTTCCCGTGGACAGGGGACTATGGCTACACCTTC. Supplemented by reference TRBV7-9 and TRBJ1-2, the full variable domain reads DTGVSQNPRHKITKRGQNVTFRCDPISEHNRLYWYRQTLGQGPEFLTYFQNEAQLEKSRLLSDRFSAERPKGSFSTLEIQRTEQGDSAMYLCASTFPWTGDYGYTFGSGTRLTVV.

The rearrangement joins TRBV4-2 to TRBJ2-7; unclear D gene. The germline gives CDR1 LGHNA, CDR2 YNFKEQ. Trimming took 0 bases from V and 3 from J, leaving 12 bases between them. The CDR3 loop spans 15 amino acids. In DNA form, the CDR3 reads TGTGCCAGCAGCCAAGAATCCGATACCTACTACGAGCAGTACTTC. This translates into CASSQESDTYYEQYF.

V gene TRBV28 combines with J gene TRBJ2-7, with D tentatively TRBD2 (5 bases). This CDR3 has 13 residues. Per germline, CDR1 MDHEN and CDR2 SYDVKM. Trimming removed 7 bases at V and 0 bases at J, with 10 bases between. In DNA, the CDR3 is TGTGCCAGCACCGTCGGGATCTCCTACGAGCAGTACTTC. This gives the protein CASTVGISYEQYF.